This T cell receptor (beta chain) was obtained from a study of blood T cell repertoires in COVID-19. In the original analysis: The assay estimated nucleated cells by amplifying reference gene primers. Clones were read by immunoSEQ multiplex PCR, and TCRdb kept only the in-frame ones, dropping some. That table furnishes V, J and clone size, whereas the DNA furnished D and trimming. Of some 140,000 clones listed, about 89% are singletons. This clonotype originated in a man in his fifties with acute or convalescent COVID-19. The sequenced sample consisted of peripheral blood.

CDR3 protein: CASSTRDPDRGAYGYTF. The CDR3 bases are TGTGCCAGCAGTACCCGGGACCCGGACCGCGGGGCATATGGCTACACCTTC. The chain recombines TRBV28 with TRBJ1-2; a possible D gene is TRBD1 (5 bases). V lost 5 bases, J lost 5 bases, and 24 bases lay in between. This CDR3 has 17 residues. Germline CDR1 is MDHEN and CDR2 is SYDVKM.